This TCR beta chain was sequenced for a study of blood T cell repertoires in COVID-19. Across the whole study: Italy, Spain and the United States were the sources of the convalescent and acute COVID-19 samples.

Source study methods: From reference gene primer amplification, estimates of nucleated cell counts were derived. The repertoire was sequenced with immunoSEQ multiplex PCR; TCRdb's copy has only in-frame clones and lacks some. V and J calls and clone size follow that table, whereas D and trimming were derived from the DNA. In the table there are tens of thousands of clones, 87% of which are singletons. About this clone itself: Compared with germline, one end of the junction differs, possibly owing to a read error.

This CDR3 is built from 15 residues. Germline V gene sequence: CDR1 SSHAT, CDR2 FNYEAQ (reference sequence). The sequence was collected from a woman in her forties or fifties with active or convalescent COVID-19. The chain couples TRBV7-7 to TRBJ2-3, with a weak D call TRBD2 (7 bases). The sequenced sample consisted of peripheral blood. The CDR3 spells CASSLQRGGADTQYF. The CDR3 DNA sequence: TGTGCTAGCAGCTTACAACGCGGGGGCGCAGATACGCAGTATTTT.